The rows below give T cell receptor beta chains drawn from one sample of a study of CD8+ T cells in alopecia areata. Generated by immunoSEQ multiplex PCR, the TCRdb table keeps only in-frame clones and is missing some. In the table there are approximately 170,000 clones, 45% to 65% of which are singletons. Sequences were derived from CD4+ T cells sorted from blood, sampled at week 4, from a patient treated with tofacitinib. The origin of the receptors is a human donor with alopecia areata. CDR3s include the opening cysteine and the closing phenylalanine or tryptophan. D genes are given only for firm matches. Clone size appears in some rows only: once, few, many, or a class for an expanded clone.

D gene,CDR3 length,J gene,clone size,V gene,CDR3 protein,CDR3 DNA
NA,15,TRBJ2-5,NA,TRBV5-4,CASSQFRGDQETQYF,TGTGCCAGCAGCCAGTTTAGAGGGGATCAAGAGACCCAGTACTTC
NA,15,TRBJ2-3,NA,TRBV19,CATWSLGGPTDTQYF,TGTGCCACCTGGAGCCTCGGGGGACCCACAGATACGCAGTATTTT
NA,12,TRBJ1-2,NA,TRBV6-5,CASSSPGYGYTF,TGTGCCAGCAGTTCCCCGGGGTATGGCTACACCTTC
TRBD1,17,TRBJ2-2,few,TRBV11-2,CASSLGNRGANTGELFF,TGTGCCAGCAGCTTAGGGAACAGGGGAGCGAACACCGGGGAGCTGTTTTTT
NA,10,TRBJ2-3,few,TRBV20-1,CSASPDTQYF,TGCAGTGCTAGTCCGGATACGCAGTATTTT
NA,14,TRBJ1-5,NA,TRBV28,CASSPAWSNQPQHF,TGTGCCAGCAGCCCCGCTTGGAGCAATCAGCCCCAGCATTTT
TRBD1,17,TRBJ2-2,NA,TRBV7-2,CASSPGTGAINTGELFF,TGTGCCAGCAGCCCAGGGACAGGGGCGATAAACACCGGGGAGCTGTTTTTT
NA,12,TRBJ2-2,NA,TRBV28,CASSLTAGELFF,TGTGCCAGCAGTTTAACCGCCGGGGAGCTGTTTTTT
NA,11,TRBJ2-5,NA,TRBV4-1,CASSQEGAQYF,TGCGCCAGCAGCCAAGAGGGGGCCCAGTACTTC
TRBD2,15,TRBJ2-7,NA,TRBV28,CASSTPSGSSYEQYF,TGTGCCAGCAGCACTCCTAGCGGCTCTTCCTACGAGCAGTACTTC
NA,14,TRBJ1-2,once,TRBV6-1,CASSEDGGRSGYTF,TGTGCCAGCAGTGAAGATGGGGGCAGGTCTGGCTACACCTTC
NA,15,TRBJ1-5,NA,TRBV30,CAWSSPTAKNQPQHF,TGTGCCTGGAGTTCGCCAACAGCTAAGAATCAGCCCCAGCATTTT
NA,15,TRBJ2-1,NA,TRBV19,CAAARFGSSYNEQFF,TGTGCCGCCGCCCGATTCGGGAGCTCCTACAATGAGCAGTTCTTC
NA,15,TRBJ2-2,NA,TRBV28,CASRGTAAGTGELFF,TGTGCCAGCAGAGGGACGGCCGCGGGGACCGGGGAGCTGTTTTTT
NA,12,TRBJ2-1,NA,TRBV11-2,CASSLWRDKIFF,TGTGCCAGCAGCTTATGGCGGGACAAGATATTCTTC
NA,16,TRBJ2-3,few,TRBV4-2,CASSQVWGGGADTQYF,TGTGCCAGCAGCCAAGTATGGGGCGGGGGCGCAGATACGCAGTATTTT
NA,15,TRBJ2-1,NA,TRBV9,CASSTGNKGRNEQFF,TGTGCCAGCAGCACCGGGAACAAGGGTAGGAATGAGCAGTTCTTC
NA,13,TRBJ2-5,NA,TRBV9,CASSVGPGETQYF,TGTGCCAGCAGCGTTGGGCCGGGGGAGACCCAGTACTTC
NA,17,TRBJ2-3,NA,TRBV30,CAWSVLSGATSTDTQYF,TGTGCCTGGAGTGTACTTAGCGGAGCGACTAGCACAGATACGCAGTATTTT
NA,14,TRBJ2-4,NA,TRBV18,CASSGWRQAPLQYF,TGTGCCAGCTCAGGCTGGAGACAGGCTCCCCTTCAGTACTTC
NA,16,TRBJ1-1,NA,TRBV14,CASSQLSARPDTEAFF,TGTGCCAGCAGCCAACTTTCAGCGAGACCTGACACTGAAGCTTTCTTT
NA,13,TRBJ1-2,NA,TRBV30,CAWSVRPTGGYTF,TGTGCCTGGAGTGTACGGCCCACAGGGGGCTACACCTTC
NA,12,TRBJ1-5,NA,TRBV6-5,CASGGRNQPQHF,TGTGCCAGCGGGGGGAGGAATCAGCCCCAGCATTTT
TRBD2,17,TRBJ2-6,once,TRBV4-2,CASSQGRGESGANVLTF,TGTGCCAGCAGCCAGGGACGGGGGGAATCTGGGGCCAACGTCCTGACTTTC
TRBD1,15,TRBJ2-2,NA,TRBV6-5,CASSRGQGTTGELFF,TGTGCCAGCAGTCGCGGACAGGGGACCACCGGGGAGCTGTTTTTT
NA,13,TRBJ1-1,NA,TRBV29-1,CSVESRGATEAFF,TGCAGCGTTGAAAGTCGGGGGGCCACTGAAGCTTTCTTT
TRBD2,15,TRBJ2-5,few,TRBV29-1,CSVPTSVALSETQYF,TGCAGCGTACCGACTAGCGTGGCCCTCTCAGAGACCCAGTACTTC
NA,12,TRBJ2-1,NA,TRBV18,CASSHPGNEQFF,TGTGCCAGCTCCCACCCGGGGAATGAGCAGTTCTTC
NA,13,TRBJ2-1,once,TRBV29-1,CSVGEFSYNEQFF,TGCAGCGTTGGAGAGTTCTCCTACAATGAGCAGTTCTTC
NA,13,TRBJ1-1,NA,TRBV7-9,CASSRSPVTEAFF,TGTGCCAGCTCTCGCAGCCCCGTCACTGAAGCTTTCTTT
NA,14,TRBJ1-5,NA,TRBV7-8,CASRADSSNQPQHF,TGTGCCAGCAGAGCGGACAGTAGCAATCAGCCCCAGCATTTT
NA,13,TRBJ1-4,once,TRBV30,CAWEGSTNEKLFF,TGTGCCTGGGAGGGCTCAACTAATGAAAAACTGTTTTTT
NA,14,TRBJ2-3,once,TRBV2,CASSEARGADTQYF,TGTGCCAGCAGTGAAGCGCGAGGAGCAGATACGCAGTATTTT
NA,15,TRBJ2-7,NA,TRBV2,CASSDAGVKSYEQYF,TGTGCCAGCAGTGATGCGGGCGTAAAATCCTACGAGCAGTACTTC
NA,16,TRBJ2-1,NA,TRBV5-1,CASSRTGPQGHNEQFF,TGCGCCAGCAGTCGAACGGGCCCCCAGGGACACAATGAGCAGTTCTTC
NA,13,TRBJ2-7,NA,TRBV9,CASSKAPSGEQYF,TGTGCCAGCAGCAAGGCCCCGTCGGGCGAGCAGTACTTC
NA,19,TRBJ1-2,once,TRBV5-4,CASSRVNLGRSPMAGGYTF,TGTGCCAGCAGCAGGGTTAACCTAGGACGGAGCCCCATGGCGGGTGGCTACACCTTC
NA,14,TRBJ2-3,NA,TRBV29-1,CSVGSRGGSDTQYF,TGCAGCGTTGGATCTAGGGGTGGGTCCGATACGCAGTATTTT
NA,15,TRBJ2-5,NA,TRBV28,CASRTFLTDQETQYF,TGTGCCAGCCGTACTTTCTTGACAGATCAAGAGACCCAGTACTTC
NA,11,TRBJ2-7,NA,TRBV7-2,CASSSGPGQYF,TGTGCCAGCAGCTCAGGCCCGGGGCAGTACTTC
NA,16,TRBJ1-2,NA,TRBV23-1,CASSQEQGTFYYGYTF,TGCGCCAGCAGTCAAGAGCAGGGAACGTTTTACTATGGCTACACCTTC
NA,13,TRBJ1-5,NA,TRBV7-2,CASSLDYSQPQHF,TGTGCCAGCAGCTTAGATTATTCCCAGCCCCAGCATTTT
NA,15,TRBJ2-1,NA,TRBV19,CASAEGEQTYNEQFF,TGTGCCAGTGCAGAGGGGGAGCAGACTTACAATGAGCAGTTCTTC
TRBD2,16,TRBJ2-2,once,TRBV5-1,CASSSSAGANTGELFF,TGCGCCAGCAGCTCATCAGCGGGGGCGAACACCGGGGAGCTGTTTTTT
TRBD2,16,TRBJ2-3,NA,TRBV6-6,CASSKGAGGSTDTQYF,TGTGCCAGCAGCAAGGGAGCGGGGGGGTCCACAGATACGCAGTATTTT
NA,14,TRBJ1-1,NA,TRBV2,CATEKSQGNTEAFF,TGTGCCACCGAAAAGTCACAGGGAAACACTGAAGCTTTCTTT
NA,14,TRBJ2-7,few,TRBV28,CASSYGLNGDEQYF,TGTGCCAGCAGTTATGGACTAAACGGGGACGAGCAGTACTTC
NA,13,TRBJ1-1,many,TRBV7-2,CASSLRARAEAFF,TGTGCCAGCAGCTTAAGAGCACGGGCCGAAGCTTTCTTT
NA,13,TRBJ1-2,NA,TRBV30,CARTEGFFHGYTF,TGTGCTCGGACGGAGGGATTTTTTCATGGCTACACCTTC
TRBD1,14,TRBJ2-1,NA,TRBV4-3,CASSQRDRGDEQFF,TGCGCCAGCAGCCAGAGGGACAGGGGCGATGAGCAGTTCTTC
NA,16,TRBJ2-3,NA,TRBV25-1,CASSGGRGRGTDTQYF,TGTGCCAGCAGTGGGGGCCGGGGGCGCGGCACAGATACGCAGTATTTT
NA,14,TRBJ2-1,NA,TRBV2,CASSERPWGGEQFF,TGTGCCAGCAGTGAACGCCCCTGGGGTGGGGAGCAGTTCTTC
NA,18,TRBJ1-4,once,TRBV30,CAWSHRPVRGATNEKLFF,TGTGCCTGGAGTCACCGACCGGTACGAGGTGCAACTAATGAAAAACTGTTTTTT
NA,11,TRBJ1-1,NA,TRBV20-1,CSALWDTEAFF,TGCAGTGCTCTCTGGGACACTGAAGCTTTCTTT
NA,17,TRBJ2-5,few,TRBV11-2,CASSLGDQILAPETQYF,TGTGCCAGCAGCTTAGGGGATCAAATACTAGCCCCAGAGACCCAGTACTTC